This T cell receptor beta chain was captured by sequencing in a study of T cells in localized non-small cell lung cancer. Study-wide results and limits: Tumor showed lower T cell clonality than uninvolved adjacent lung, where it was highest. Sequencing was limited to one tumor region, leaving the possibility of heterogeneity open. Higher T cell density in the blood was associated with longer overall survival, whereas higher adjacent-lung clonality associated with shorter survival.

Concerning this clone: Its antigen is currently unknown.

The CDR3 sequence is 15 residues long. V shed 5 bases and J 5 bases; nucleotides not matched to a gene: 6. The germline CDR1 and CDR2 sequences are MDHEN and SYDVKM. The table came from immunoSEQ multiplex PCR; TCRdb's copy has only in-frame clones and leaves some out. The top ten clones hold roughly a sixth of a sample with thousands of clones, 36% of them seen once. The receptor was derived from a male donor at least 60 years old with stage I squamous cell lung carcinoma. Specimen: lung tumor tissue, collected before any cancer treatment. The rearrangement links TRBV28 to TRBJ1-5; 10 bases are shared with TRBD1. In DNA, the CDR3 is TGTGCCAGCAGTGAAAGGACAGGGGGTGATCAGCCCCAGCATTTT. Protein sequence: CASSERTGGDQPQHF.